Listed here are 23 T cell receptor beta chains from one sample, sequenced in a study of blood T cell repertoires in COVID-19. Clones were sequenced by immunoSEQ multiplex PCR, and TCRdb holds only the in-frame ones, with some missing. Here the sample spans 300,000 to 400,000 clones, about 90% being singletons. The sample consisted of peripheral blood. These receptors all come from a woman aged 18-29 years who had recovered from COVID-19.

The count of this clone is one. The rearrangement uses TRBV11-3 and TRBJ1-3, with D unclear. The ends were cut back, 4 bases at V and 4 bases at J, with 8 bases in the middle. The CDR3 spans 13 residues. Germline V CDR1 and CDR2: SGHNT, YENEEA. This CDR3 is CASSSRVGNTIYF. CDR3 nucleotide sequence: TGTGCCAGCAGCTCCCGGGTGGGAAACACCATATATTTT.

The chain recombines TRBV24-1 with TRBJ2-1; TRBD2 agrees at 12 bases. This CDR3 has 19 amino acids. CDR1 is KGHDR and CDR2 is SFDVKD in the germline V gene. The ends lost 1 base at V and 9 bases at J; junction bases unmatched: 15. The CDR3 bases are TGTGCCACCAGTGATTTAGGCCTAGCGGGAGGGCCCTTTTCTGGTGAGCAGTTCTTC. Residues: CATSDLGLAGGPFSGEQFF.

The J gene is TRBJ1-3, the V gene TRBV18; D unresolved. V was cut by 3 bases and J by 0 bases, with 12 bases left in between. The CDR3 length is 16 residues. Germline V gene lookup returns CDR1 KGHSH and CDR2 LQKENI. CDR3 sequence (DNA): TGTGCCAGCTCACCCGTCGCGGCGAGCTCTGGAAACACCATATATTTT. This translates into CASSPVAASSGNTIYF. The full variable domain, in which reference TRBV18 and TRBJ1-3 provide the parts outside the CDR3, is NAGVMQNPRHLVRRRGQEARLRCSPMKGHSHVYWYRQLPEEGLKFMVYLQKENIIDESGMPKERFSAEFPKEGPSILRIQQVVRGDSAAYFCASSPVAASSGNTIYFGEGSWLTVV.

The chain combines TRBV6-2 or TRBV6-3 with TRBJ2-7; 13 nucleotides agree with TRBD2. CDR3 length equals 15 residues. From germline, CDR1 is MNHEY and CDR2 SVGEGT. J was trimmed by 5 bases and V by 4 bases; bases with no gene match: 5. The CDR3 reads CASSFRGLAGHEQYV. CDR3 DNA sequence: TGTGCCAGCAGTTTTAGGGGACTAGCGGGACACGAGCAGTACGTC.

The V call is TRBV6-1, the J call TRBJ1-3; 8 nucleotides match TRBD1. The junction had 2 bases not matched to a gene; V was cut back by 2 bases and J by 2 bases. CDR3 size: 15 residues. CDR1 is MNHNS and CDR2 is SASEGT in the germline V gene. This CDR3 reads CASSEQGAPGNTIYF. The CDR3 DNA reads TGTGCCAGCAGTGAACAGGGGGCGCCTGGAAACACCATATATTTT.

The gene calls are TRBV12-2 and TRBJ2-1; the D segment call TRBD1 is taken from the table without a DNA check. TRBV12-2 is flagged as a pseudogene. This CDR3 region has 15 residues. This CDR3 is CASRTGQAQRNEQFF. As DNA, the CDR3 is TGTGCAAGTCGCACAGGACAGGCTCAACGGAATGAGCAGTTCTTC.

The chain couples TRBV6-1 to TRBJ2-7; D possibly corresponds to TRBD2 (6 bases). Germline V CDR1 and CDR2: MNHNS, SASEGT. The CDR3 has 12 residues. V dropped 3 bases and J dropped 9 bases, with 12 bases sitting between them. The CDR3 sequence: CASSEAGTPQYV. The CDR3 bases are TGTGCCAGCAGTGAGGCGGGAACCCCGCAGTACGTC.

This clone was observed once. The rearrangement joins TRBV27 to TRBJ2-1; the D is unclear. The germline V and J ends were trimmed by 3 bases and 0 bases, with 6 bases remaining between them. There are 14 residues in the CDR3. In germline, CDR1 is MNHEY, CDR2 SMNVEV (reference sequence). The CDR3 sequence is CASSFPGSYNEQFF. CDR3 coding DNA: TGTGCCAGCAGTTTCCCGGGCTCCTACAATGAGCAGTTCTTC.

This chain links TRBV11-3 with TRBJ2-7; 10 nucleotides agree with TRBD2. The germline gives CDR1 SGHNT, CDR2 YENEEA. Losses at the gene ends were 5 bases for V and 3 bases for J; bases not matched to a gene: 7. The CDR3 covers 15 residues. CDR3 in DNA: TGTGCCAGCAGCAAACTAGCGGGGAGTTACTACGAGCAGTACGTC. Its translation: CASSKLAGSYYEQYV.

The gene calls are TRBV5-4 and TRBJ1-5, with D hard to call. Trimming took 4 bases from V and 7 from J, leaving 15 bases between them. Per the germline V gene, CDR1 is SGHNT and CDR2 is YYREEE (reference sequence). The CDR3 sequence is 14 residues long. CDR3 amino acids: CASSLTPGGQPQHF. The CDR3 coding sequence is TGTGCCAGCAGCCTTACTCCGGGAGGCCAGCCCCAGCATTTT.

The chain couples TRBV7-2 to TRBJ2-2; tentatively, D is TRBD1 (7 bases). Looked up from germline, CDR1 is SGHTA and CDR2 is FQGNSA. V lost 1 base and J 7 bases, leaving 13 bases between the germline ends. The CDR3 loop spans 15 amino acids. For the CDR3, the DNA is TGTGCCAGCAGCTTAGTTTCAGGGGGGATCGGGGAGCTGTTTTTT. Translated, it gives CASSLVSGGIGELFF. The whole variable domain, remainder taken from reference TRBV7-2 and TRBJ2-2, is GAGVSQSPSNKVTEKGKDVELRCDPISGHTALYWYRQSLGQGLEFLIYFQGNSAPDKSGLPSDRFSAERTGGSVSTLTIQRTQQEDSAVYLCASSLVSGGIGELFFGEGSRLTVL.

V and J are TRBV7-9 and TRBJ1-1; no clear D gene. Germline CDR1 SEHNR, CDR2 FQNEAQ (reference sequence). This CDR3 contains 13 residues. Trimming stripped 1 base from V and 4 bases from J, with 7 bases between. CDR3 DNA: TGTGCCAGCAGCTTAGATCTCGGCACTGAAGCTTTCTTT. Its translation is CASSLDLGTEAFF.

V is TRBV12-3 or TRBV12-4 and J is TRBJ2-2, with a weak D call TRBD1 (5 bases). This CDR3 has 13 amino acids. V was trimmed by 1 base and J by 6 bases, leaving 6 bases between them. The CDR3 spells CASSLGGPGELFF. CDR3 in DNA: TGTGCCAGCAGTTTAGGGGGCCCCGGGGAGCTGTTTTTT.

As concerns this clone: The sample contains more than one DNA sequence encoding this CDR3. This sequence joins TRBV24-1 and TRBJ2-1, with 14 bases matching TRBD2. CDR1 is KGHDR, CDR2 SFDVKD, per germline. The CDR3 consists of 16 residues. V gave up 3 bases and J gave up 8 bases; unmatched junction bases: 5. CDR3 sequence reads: CATSDPTSGRVDEQFF. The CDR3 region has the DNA TGTGCCACCAGTGATCCGACTAGCGGGAGGGTCGATGAGCAGTTCTTC.

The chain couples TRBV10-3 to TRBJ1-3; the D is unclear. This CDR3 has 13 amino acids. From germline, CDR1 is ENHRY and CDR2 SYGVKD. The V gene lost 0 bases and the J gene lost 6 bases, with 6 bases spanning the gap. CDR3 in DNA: TGTGCCATCAGTGAGTCGAGGGAAAACACCATATATTTT. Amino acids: CAISESRENTIYF.

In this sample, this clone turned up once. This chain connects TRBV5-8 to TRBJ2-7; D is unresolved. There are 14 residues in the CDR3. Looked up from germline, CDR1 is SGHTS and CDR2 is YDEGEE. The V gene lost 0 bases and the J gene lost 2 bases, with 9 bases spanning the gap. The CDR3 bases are TGTGCCAGCAGCTTGGCAGGAACCACCTACGAGCAGTACGTC. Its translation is CASSLAGTTYEQYV.

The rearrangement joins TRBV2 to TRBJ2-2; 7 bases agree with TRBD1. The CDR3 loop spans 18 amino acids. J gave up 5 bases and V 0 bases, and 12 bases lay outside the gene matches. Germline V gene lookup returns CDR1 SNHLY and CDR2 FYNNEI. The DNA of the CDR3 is TGTGCCAGCAGTGAAGCAAGGACCGGCAGGGGGTTTACCGGGGAGCTGTTTTTT. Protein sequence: CASSEARTGRGFTGELFF. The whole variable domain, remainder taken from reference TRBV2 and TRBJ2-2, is EPEVTQTPSHQVTQMGQEVILRCVPISNHLYFYWYRQILGQKVEFLVSFYNNEISEKSEIFDDQFSVERPDGSNFTLKIRSTKLEDSAMYFCASSEARTGRGFTGELFFGEGSRLTVL.

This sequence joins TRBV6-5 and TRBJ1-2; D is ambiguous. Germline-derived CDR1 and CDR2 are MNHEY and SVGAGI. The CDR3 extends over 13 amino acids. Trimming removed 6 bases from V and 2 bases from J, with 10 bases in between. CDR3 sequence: CASSPDWNYGYTF. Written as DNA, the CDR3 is TGTGCCAGCAGCCCGGACTGGAACTATGGCTACACCTTC.

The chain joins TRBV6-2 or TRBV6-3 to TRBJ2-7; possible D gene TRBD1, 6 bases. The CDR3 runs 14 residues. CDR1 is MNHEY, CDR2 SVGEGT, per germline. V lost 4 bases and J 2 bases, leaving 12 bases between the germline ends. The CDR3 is CASSSTGTPYEQYV. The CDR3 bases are TGTGCCAGCAGTTCTACCGGGACACCCTACGAGCAGTACGTC.

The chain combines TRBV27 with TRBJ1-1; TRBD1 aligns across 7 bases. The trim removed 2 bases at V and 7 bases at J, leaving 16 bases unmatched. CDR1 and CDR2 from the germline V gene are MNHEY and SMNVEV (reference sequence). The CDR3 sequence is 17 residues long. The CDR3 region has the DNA TGTGCCAGCAGTTTAACCGGACAGGCTAACCCGTATGATGAAGCTTTCTTT. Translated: CASSLTGQANPYDEAFF.

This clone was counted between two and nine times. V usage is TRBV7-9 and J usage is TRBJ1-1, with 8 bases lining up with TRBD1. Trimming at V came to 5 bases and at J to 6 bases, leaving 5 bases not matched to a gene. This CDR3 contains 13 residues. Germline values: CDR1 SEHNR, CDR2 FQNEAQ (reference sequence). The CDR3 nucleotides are TGTGCCAGCAGCCTAACGACAGGGGCTGAAGCTTTCTTT. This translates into CASSLTTGAEAFF. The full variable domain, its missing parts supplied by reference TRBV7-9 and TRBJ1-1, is DTGVSQNPRHKITKRGQNVTFRCDPISEHNRLYWYRQTLGQGPEFLTYFQNEAQLEKSRLLSDRFSAERPKGSFSTLEIQRTEQGDSAMYLCASSLTTGAEAFFGQGTRLTVV.

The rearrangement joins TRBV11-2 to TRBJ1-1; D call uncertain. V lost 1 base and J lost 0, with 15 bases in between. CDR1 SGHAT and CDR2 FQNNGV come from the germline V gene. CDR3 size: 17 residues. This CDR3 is CASSLVSAPPMNTEAFF. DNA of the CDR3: TGTGCCAGCAGCTTAGTCAGCGCTCCCCCTATGAACACTGAAGCTTTCTTT.

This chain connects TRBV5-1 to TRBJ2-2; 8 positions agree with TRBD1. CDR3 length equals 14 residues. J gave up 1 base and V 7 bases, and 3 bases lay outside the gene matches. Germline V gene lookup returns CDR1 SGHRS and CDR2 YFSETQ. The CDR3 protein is CASGGQGNTGELFF. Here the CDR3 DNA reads TGCGCCAGCGGCGGACAGGGGAACACCGGGGAGCTGTTTTTT.